This paragraph covers one T cell receptor (beta chain) sequence. This clonotype was counted between two and nine times. This clone's antigen is unknown. It has no much larger one-base neighbor in the sample; base qualities were not kept. The germline V gene specifies SGHTA as CDR1 and FQGNSA as CDR2. From cysteine to phenylalanine, the CDR3 is 14 amino acids long. Just CDR3 DNA is preserved here, 42 bases in frame from base 1. V was cut back by 3 bases and J by 5 bases, leaving a gap of 13 bases between them. The entry originates in a study of blood T cells in healthy people across ages (dated by TCRdb to between 2014 and 2016). Study-wide context: In model experiments, template switching captured roughly one uniquely barcoded TCR beta cDNA molecule for every two T cells. Donors were grouped into four age groups: young (average approximately 15 years), middle-aged (around 39), aged (about 60) and long-lived (about 82). Donors of different ages were randomly distributed across sequencing lanes to avoid experimental bias. Using the same blood draw, the study looked at two additional independent replicas of 1 million unique cDNA reads for two donors, one aged 18 to 30 and the other aged 80 or older. Using deep sequencing normalized with unique cDNA molecular identifiers, the study measured how TCR beta repertoire diversity changes with age. Results and caveats for the whole study, not just this receptor: Total diversity estimates from one million sequenced T cells were considered lower bounds and underestimates. Bulk unsorted PBMC profiling prevented conclusive comparison of naive and antigen-experienced compartments. The long-lived group showed more naive CD4+ T cells, fewer expanded clones and increased TCR diversity than the aged group, suggesting age selection. There was a strong correlation between observed TCR beta diversity and the percentage of naive T cells measured by flow cytometry. Donor CMV infection status was unknown, potentially confounding age-related changes in expanded clonotypes. As age increased, observed TCR beta diversity per million T cells dropped in a roughly linear way, and a significant reduction was already evident by age 40.

Libraries were built with 5' RACE. These reads were obtained on an Illumina HiSeq 2500. A second roughly 6 to 12 cycle PCR used a sample-barcoded 5' primer and a J-beta primer mix. A template-switch 5' adaptor carrying 12 random nucleotides introduced a unique molecular identifier onto each TCR beta cDNA molecule. Each sample yielded at least 3 million CDR3-containing paired-end reads. All of the RNA was converted into first-strand cDNA using the Mint cDNA synthesis kit, with a TRBC-specific oligonucleotide serving as the primer. Following uracil-DNA glycosylase treatment, a first 18-cycle PCR with universal primers M1SS and BC2_uni_R was performed on all cDNA. In the authors' own workflow: For normalization, 1 million high-quality reads, each with a distinct molecular identifier, were randomly selected from each sample. Instead of being binned into consensus sequences, reads that shared molecular identifiers were thrown out. CDR3 identification, clonotype clustering and error correction used MiTCR with a Q25 quality threshold and the strictest error-elimination algorithm. A nonparametric unseen species model with Euler transformation was used to estimate a lower bound on total TCR beta diversity. TCRdb itself trimmed the public reads at Q25 with fastp, ran MiXCR and retained productive beta chains. Identical CDR3 protein sequences are pooled into one entry, listed with their most common genes and DNA. TCRdb assigned the V and J calls; the authors' analysis was not used. The sample table shows 450,000 to 700,000 distinct CDR3 sequences, and approximately 30% are seen once. The ten largest clones represent around a sixth of the sample.

Donors were roughly 40 systemically healthy Caucasian individuals from Russia aged about 6 to 100 years. Each donor gave around 9.5 milliliters of peripheral blood, collected into EDTA-treated Vacutainer tubes. Ficoll-Paque density-gradient centrifugation was used to isolate PBMCs, with at least 7 million per sample. Trizol reagent was used to extract total RNA from PBMCs, with at least 5 micrograms per sample. Naive CD45RAhigh/CD27high T cell percentages were measured by flow cytometry on a PBMC aliquot from every donor. This clonotype was obtained from a woman aged 70-85 years in good health. The specimen sequenced was blood. The rearrangement combines TRBV7-2 with TRBJ2-5, with a tentative D gene TRBD2 over 5 matching bases. The bases read TGTGCCAGCAGCTTTATCACTAGTGGGGAGACCCAGTACTTC. The translation is CASSFITSGETQYF.